This T cell receptor (beta chain) was sequenced for a study of T cell repertoires and HLA-DP antigens. Here immunoSEQ multiplex PCR was the method, and the copy in TCRdb shows in-frame clones only, minus some. The sample lists almost 450 clones, about 60% occurring once. With 8 bases clipped from V and 5 bases from J, the junction kept 3 bases outside the gene matches. The CDR3 sequence is 13 residues long. Germline V gene data show CDR1 as MNHNS and CDR2 as SASEGT. This clone was observed a few times. General observations from the study: Responder cells were total CD4+ cells with a HeLa antigen-presenting system. Contaminating CD137-negative cells in sorted fractions might have affected detection of rare CDR3 sequences.

What the sample label signifies: CD137+ CD4 T cells sorted after culture with HeLa expressing allogeneic HLA-DP. Retrovirally transduced HeLa cells with HLA-DPA1/DPB1, HLA-DM, invariant chain and CD80 served as stimulators. After approximately 16 days, CD4+ cells were restimulated less than 25 h with the same allogeneic DPB1. CD4+ cells were cocultured 3:1 with 100 Gy-irradiated HeLa cells plus 50 U/mL IL-2. Restimulated CD137+ activated cells were magnetically sorted to almost 95% average purity. This receptor was obtained from a man aged 45-60 years in good health and CMV-seronegative. V is TRBV6-1 and J is TRBJ2-7; 13 nucleotides agree with TRBD2. Sequencing was done on a sample of alloreactive CD137+ CD4+ T cells from cultured PBMCs. Regarding subset: CD137+ CD4+ cells sorted after 24 h restimulation with the allogeneic HLA-DP-expressing HeLa cells. The CDR3 DNA follows: TGTGCCAGCCGAGGGACTAGCGGGAACGAGCAGTACTTC. It codes for CASRGTSGNEQYF.